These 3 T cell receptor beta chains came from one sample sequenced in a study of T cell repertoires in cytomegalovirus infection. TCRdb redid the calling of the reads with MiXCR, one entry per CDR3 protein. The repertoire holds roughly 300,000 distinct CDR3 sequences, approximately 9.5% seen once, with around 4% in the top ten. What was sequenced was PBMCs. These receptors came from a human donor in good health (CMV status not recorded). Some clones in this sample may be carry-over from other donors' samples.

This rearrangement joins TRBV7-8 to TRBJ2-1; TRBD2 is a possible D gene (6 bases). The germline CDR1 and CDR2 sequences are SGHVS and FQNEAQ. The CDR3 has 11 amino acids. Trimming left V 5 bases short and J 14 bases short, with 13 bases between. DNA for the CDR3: TGTGCCAGCAGCACAACTAGCCCGGAGTTCTTC. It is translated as CASSTTSPEFF.

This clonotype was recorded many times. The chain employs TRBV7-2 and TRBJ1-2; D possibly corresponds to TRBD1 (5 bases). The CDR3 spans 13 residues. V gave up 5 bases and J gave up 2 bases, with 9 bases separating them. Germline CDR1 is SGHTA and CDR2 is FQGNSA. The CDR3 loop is CASSPQGNYGYTF. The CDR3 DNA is TGTGCCAGCAGCCCTCAGGGCAACTATGGCTACACCTTC.

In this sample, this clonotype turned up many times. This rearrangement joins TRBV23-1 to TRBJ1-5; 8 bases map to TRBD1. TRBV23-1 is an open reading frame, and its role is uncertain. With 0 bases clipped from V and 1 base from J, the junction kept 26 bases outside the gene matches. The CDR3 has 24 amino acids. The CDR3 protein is CASSQSNPYVSGRGLWRSNQPQHF. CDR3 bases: TGCGCCAGCAGTCAATCCAACCCATACGTTTCGGGCAGGGGGCTTTGGCGGAGCAATCAGCCCCAGCATTTT.